A selection of T cell receptor beta chains follows, all from one sample in a study of neoadjuvant nivolumab and ipilimumab in lung cancer. TCRdb's table, derived via immunoSEQ multiplex PCR, lists solely in-frame clones and lacks some. The repertoire includes around 17,000 clones, more than 70% of them detected once, and 7.5% to 9.5% sits in the top ten. The specimen was tumor tissue, collected after neoadjuvant nivolumab, alone or with ipilimumab, at or shortly before surgery. Every receptor here comes from an adult with non-small cell lung cancer. Each CDR3 is given without its conserved first and last residue. A D gene is named only where the DNA matches it firmly. Expanded clones are given a class, and other clones once, few, many or no size at all.

v_call clone_size d_call cdr3_aa
TRBV7-2 - - ASTRDNQPQH
TRBV27 - TRBD1 ASSTHRGLVETQY
TRBV11-2 - TRBD1 ASSLGTGAYEQY
TRBV18 - - ASSPTYSYGYT
TRBV2 - TRBD1 ASIGLGQGVRN
TRBV4-1 medium-sized - ASSQGGEPQH
TRBV27 - - ASSLTENTEAF
TRBV7-9 - TRBD1 ASSIGQGMVYGYT
TRBV5-1 few - ASSLDVNSGWQDEQF
TRBV6-5 medium-sized TRBD1 ASSYGGQGSNSPLH
TRBV2 - - ASSESYGYT
TRBV7-6 - TRBD2 ASSSSGVNRELF
TRBV5-1 - - ASSFDRLNYGYT
TRBV7-9 - TRBD1 ASSSRGIDVTEAF
TRBV11-2 - TRBD2 ASSSSAGGIGTQY
TRBV7-6 - TRBD1 ASSSGQGETGELF
TRBV7-9 - - ASSLIPTGNNEQY
TRBV4-3 few - ASSQGAGFYEQY
TRBV2 - - ASKHKTYNSPLH
TRBV11-3 - TRBD1 ASSLRRGQGNEQF
TRBV6-6 - TRBD1 ASSLRGQGGNQPQH
TRBV5-6 - - ASSYINYGYT
TRBV5-5 - - ASSLIGGEREKLF
TRBV6-1 once TRBD2 ASSGPRTSGAADTQY
TRBV5-4 - - ASSLVSSRTTYGYT
TRBV7-6 - TRBD2 ASSAHLAGGGDTQY
TRBV19 - - ASRGRSLGPQH
TRBV27 medium-sized - ASTLPTVRDGYT
TRBV7-9 - TRBD1 ASSLGRDRGPYGYT
TRBV2 - - ASSGFPRTEAF
TRBV2 - - ASSGGSGYGYT
TRBV5-1 - - ASSLMGGGGLGTDTQY
TRBV2 once - ASRPQGLGTDTQY
TRBV7-9 - - ASSLRLEGYT
TRBV30 - - AWSVGRDTEAF
TRBV29-1 once TRBD1 SVGTGGLFGYT
TRBV11-2 - - ASSLTGGGLTDTQY
TRBV6-5 - - ASTARGGPNEAF
TRBV6-5 - - ASRPQSGRNSPLH
TRBV2 - TRBD1 ASSRTGGLYEKLF
TRBV5-1 - TRBD2 ASSPYRGLAGGRGNIQY
TRBV19 - TRBD1 ASSTPSGGLGTEAF
TRBV6-1 few - ASSVGQHQPQH
TRBV11-1 - TRBD1 ASSFGARTGAGANVLT
TRBV5-1 - - ASRDVLRTNQETQY
TRBV4-1 - TRBD1 ASSQDWPGGSYEQY